The entry below gives a single T cell receptor (beta chain) sequence along with its context. The antigen remains undetermined. The data belong to a study of T-cell memory formation after mild COVID-19. Study results and caveats: Memory from before infection featured some responding clones, which suggests cross-reactive memory joined. CD4+ contracting clones lay mainly in CM and EM, CD8+ ones in EMRA.

Using its own MiXCR run on the 5' RACE reads, TCRdb lists one record per CDR3 protein. The profile shows hundreds of thousands of distinct CDR3 sequences, approximately 29% of them singletons. Sequenced input: PBMCs or a T cell subset sorted from them (not recorded which). This clonotype was obtained from an adult woman who had mild COVID-19 (a few samples of this study predate the infection). Cell type and time point are not known.

CDR3 residues: CSARDRGLRNGYTF. The CDR3 bases are TGCAGTGCTAGAGATCGGGGACTTCGGAATGGCTACACCTTC. The chain recombines TRBV20-1 with TRBJ1-2; D possibly corresponds to TRBD1 (5 bases). Germline lookup yields CDR1 DFQATT and CDR2 SNEGSKA (reference sequence). The CDR3 consists of 14 residues. The V end lost 0 bases, the J end lost 6 bases, and 14 bases lay between the germline ends.